The 11 T cell receptor beta chains below all came from one sample that was sequenced in a study of Graves' ophthalmopathy and Graves' hyperthyroidism. RNA transcripts were the template, and TCR beta CDR3 regions were amplified from them. An opening RT-PCR round employed HTBI primers and preceded a second-round multiplex PCR. Each CDR3 protein gets one entry after TCRdb re-called the multiplex PCR reads with MiXCR. The data contain 400,000 to 450,000 distinct CDR3 sequences, 20% to 25% of them singletons. The sequencing sample was made of peripheral blood. The receptors stem from a woman under 30 with stable Graves' hyperthyroidism.

This sequence joins TRBV3-1 and TRBJ1-1; possibly TRBD1 for D (6 bases). Germline V gene data show CDR1 as LGHDT and CDR2 as YNNKEL (reference sequence). V shed 6 bases and J shed 4 bases, with 15 bases lying between them. This CDR3 contains 14 residues. CDR3 DNA: TGTGCCAGCAGTGCCTCGGGGGGCGTCACTGAAGCTTTCTTT. Residues: CASSASGGVTEAFF.

V usage is TRBV20-1 and J usage is TRBJ2-7, with TRBD2 matching over 9 bases. There are 13 residues in the CDR3. The germline V gene has CDR1 DFQATT and CDR2 SNEGSKA (reference sequence). The junction had 9 bases not matched to a gene; V was cut back by 3 bases and J by 9 bases. CDR3 sequence (DNA): TGCAGTGCTAGGACTAGCGGTAATGTGTGGCAGTACTTC. It yields the protein CSARTSGNVWQYF.

This clonotype was recorded at least ten times. The chain combines TRBV7-2 with TRBJ2-5; 7 nucleotides align to TRBD2. V was pared by 5 bases and J by 1 base, with 7 bases of the junction left unmatched. Germline values: CDR1 SGHTA, CDR2 FQGNSA. CDR3 size: 15 residues. CDR3 in DNA: TGTGCCAGCAGCGAGAGCGGGATTACCCAAGAGACCCAGTACTTC. Translated, it gives CASSESGITQETQYF.

This clonotype was counted ten times or more. The rearrangement joins TRBV6-2 or TRBV6-3 to TRBJ1-2; 9 bases map to TRBD1. Germline CDR1 MNHEY, CDR2 SVGEGT. The CDR3 is made up of 17 amino acids. Unmatched junction bases numbered 9, after V lost 4 bases and J lost 0 bases. As DNA, the CDR3 is TGTGCCAGCAGTTGGGGACAGGGAGGCGGACCTAACTATGGCTACACCTTC. Its translation: CASSWGQGGGPNYGYTF.

This clonotype occurred many times. The rearrangement joins TRBV2 to TRBJ1-2, with TRBD1 matching 9 bases. Germline assignment: CDR1 SNHLY and CDR2 FYNNEI. This CDR3 has 13 residues. V trimming: 7 bases; J trimming: 7 bases; junction bases outside the gene matches: 7. The CDR3 protein is CASTLGQGSGYTF. The DNA of the CDR3 is TGTGCCAGCACCCTGGGACAGGGAAGTGGCTACACCTTC. Complete variable domain (other parts from reference TRBV2 and TRBJ1-2): EPEVTQTPSHQVTQMGQEVILRCVPISNHLYFYWYRQILGQKVEFLVSFYNNEISEKSEIFDDQFSVERPDGSNFTLKIRSTKLEDSAMYFCASTLGQGSGYTFGSGTRLTVV.

The chain carries TRBV27 and TRBJ1-1; D may be TRBD1 (6 bases). The germline V and J ends were trimmed by 6 bases and 3 bases, with 23 bases remaining between them. Per the germline V gene, CDR1 is MNHEY and CDR2 is SMNVEV (reference sequence). The CDR3 runs to 17 residues. CDR3 residues: CASRGRGRIERDTEAFF. The DNA for the CDR3 is TGTGCCAGCAGGGGACGGGGGCGGATTGAGAGGGACACTGAAGCTTTCTTT.

This clonotype occurred many times. The rearrangement links TRBV6-1 to TRBJ1-5; 8 nucleotides match TRBD1. Germline CDR1 reads MNHNS; CDR2 reads SASEGT. The V segment lost 4 bases and the J segment 5 bases; nucleotides outside the gene matches: 7. The CDR3 sequence is 15 residues long. The CDR3 loop is CASSGRTGNYQPQHF. CDR3 DNA sequence: TGTGCCAGCAGTGGGCGGACAGGGAACTATCAGCCCCAGCATTTT.

This clonotype has at least ten counts. V usage is TRBV15 and J usage is TRBJ1-2; no clear D. V was pared by 5 bases and J by 3 bases, with 10 bases between. This CDR3 region has 13 residues. The germline gives CDR1 LNHNV, CDR2 YYDKDF (reference sequence). The CDR3 loop reads CATSLRRDYGYTF. The CDR3 DNA reads TGTGCCACCAGCCTACGAAGGGACTATGGCTACACCTTC.

This clonotype has at least ten counts. V and J are TRBV5-5 and TRBJ1-6; no clear D gene. CDR1 and CDR2 from the germline V gene are SGHKS and YYEKEE (reference sequence). The CDR3 is made up of 12 amino acids. The ends were cut back, 3 bases at V and 10 bases at J, with 8 bases in the middle. Here the CDR3 DNA reads TGTGCCAGCAGCTATGCCCCGTCACCCCTCCACTTT. This codes for CASSYAPSPLHF.

The genes are TRBV27 and TRBJ2-2; 8 nucleotides agree with TRBD2. J lost 0 bases, V lost 4 bases, and 7 bases had no gene match. This CDR3 comprises 17 residues. The germline CDR1 and CDR2 sequences are MNHEY and SMNVEV (reference sequence). The CDR3 loop reads CASSSHQGLANTGELFF. As DNA, the CDR3 is TGTGCCAGCAGTTCCCATCAGGGACTAGCGAACACCGGGGAGCTGTTTTTT.

The rearrangement links TRBV12-3 or TRBV12-4 to TRBJ1-1; the D gene is possibly TRBD1 (5 bases). The CDR3 has 15 residues. The V end lost 10 bases, the J end lost 5 bases, and 23 bases lay between the germline ends. The CDR3 nucleotides are TGTGCCACCCTCGGTGGGGCCCCGGAGAGAACTGAAGCTTTCTTT. As protein: CATLGGAPERTEAFF.